The 8 T cell receptor beta chains in this list originate from one sample, sequenced in a study of CXCR3-negative and CXCR3-positive naive CD8 T cells. Which antigens these TCRs recognize remains unknown. Points from the study as a whole: Higher TRB CDR3 hydrophobicity marked CXCR3-positive naive cells relative to CXCR3-negative naive cells.

UMI labels and 5' RACE were used to prepare the TRB cDNA libraries. Following a re-call of the 5' RACE reads, TCRdb has one entry per CDR3 protein and lacks DNA. The clone table shows 90,000 to 100,000 distinct CDR3 sequences, with the ten largest holding about 1%. The sample comprised naive CXCR3+ CD8+ T cells from blood. Subset: CD45RO-CCR7+CD27+CD95- naive CD8+ T cells expressing CXCR3 (TNR3+). Every receptor here comes from a human donor in good health. Some clones in this sample may be carry-over from other donors' samples.

The rearrangement links TRBV10-3 to TRBJ2-7; with no DNA, the TCRdb D assignment of TRBD1 cannot be verified. Germline loops: CDR1 ENHRY, CDR2 SYGVKD. The CDR3 runs 16 residues. The CDR3 here is CAISEPTSGEPYEQYF.

This sequence joins TRBV7-3 and TRBJ2-2. The CDR3 loop spans 14 amino acids. CDR1 and CDR2 from the germline V gene are SGHTA and FQGTGA. CDR3 loop: CASSEYLNTGELFF.

V gene TRBV2 combines with J gene TRBJ2-1. This CDR3 comprises 15 residues. CDR1 is SNHLY and CDR2 is FYNNEI in the germline V gene. The CDR3 here is CASSEIRSQSHEQFF.

The V call is TRBV10-3, the J call TRBJ2-1; no DNA is available, so the TRBD2 call from TCRdb remains unchecked. The CDR3 consists of 15 residues. Germline-derived CDR1 and CDR2 are ENHRY and SYGVKD. The CDR3 loop reads CAISEFGGGADEQFF.

The V call is TRBV7-6, the J call TRBJ2-7; the TCRdb D gene call, TRBD2, has no DNA to confirm it. The CDR3 covers 15 residues. CDR1 is SGHVS, CDR2 FNYEAQ, per germline. CDR3 loop: CASSPTGDLRYEQYF.

V usage is TRBV4-2 and J usage is TRBJ2-5; the D call from TCRdb, TRBD2, cannot be confirmed without DNA. The germline CDR1 and CDR2 sequences are LGHNA and YNFKEQ. There are 16 residues in the CDR3. The CDR3 here is CASSQDSGGMQETQYF.

The chain couples TRBV29-1 to TRBJ2-7; the D gene TCRdb calls, TRBD1, cannot be checked with no DNA. Germline CDR1 SQVTM, CDR2 ANQGSEA. CDR3 size: 14 residues. The chain's CDR3 is CSVPRDPYSYEQYF.

The chain employs TRBV12-3 or TRBV12-4 and TRBJ2-7; TCRdb's D gene call, TRBD2, goes unchecked for lack of DNA. The CDR3 runs 13 residues. CDR3 residues: CASSLSRYYEQYF.